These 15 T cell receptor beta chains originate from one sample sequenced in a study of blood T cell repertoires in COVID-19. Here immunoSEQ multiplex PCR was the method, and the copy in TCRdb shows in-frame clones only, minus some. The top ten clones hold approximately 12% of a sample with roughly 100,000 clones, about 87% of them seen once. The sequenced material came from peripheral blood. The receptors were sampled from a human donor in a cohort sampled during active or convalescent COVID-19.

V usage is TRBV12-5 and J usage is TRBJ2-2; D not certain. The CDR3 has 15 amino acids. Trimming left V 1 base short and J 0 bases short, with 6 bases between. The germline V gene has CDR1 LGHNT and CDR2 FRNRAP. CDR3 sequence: CASGLEFANTGELFF. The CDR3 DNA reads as TGTGCTAGTGGTTTGGAATTCGCGAACACCGGGGAGCTGTTTTTT. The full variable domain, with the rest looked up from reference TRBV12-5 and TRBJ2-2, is DARVTQTPRHKVTEMGQEVTMRCQPILGHNTVFWYRQTMMQGLELLAYFRNRAPLDDSGMPKDRFSAEMPDATLATLKIQPSEPRDSAVYFCASGLEFANTGELFFGEGSRLTVL.

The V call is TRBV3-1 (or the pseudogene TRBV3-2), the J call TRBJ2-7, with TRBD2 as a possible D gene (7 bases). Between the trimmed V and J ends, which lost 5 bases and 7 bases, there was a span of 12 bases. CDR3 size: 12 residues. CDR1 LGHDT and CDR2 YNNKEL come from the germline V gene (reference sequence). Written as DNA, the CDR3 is TGTGCCAGCAGCGGGGGGGCCGGGGAGCAGTACTTC. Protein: CASSGGAGEQYF.

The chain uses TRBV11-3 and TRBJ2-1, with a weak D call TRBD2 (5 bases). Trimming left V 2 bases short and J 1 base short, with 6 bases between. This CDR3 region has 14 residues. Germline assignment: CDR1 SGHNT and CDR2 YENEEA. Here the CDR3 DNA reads TGTGCCAGCAGCTTATCGGGATCCTACAATGAGCAGTTCTTC. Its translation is CASSLSGSYNEQFF.

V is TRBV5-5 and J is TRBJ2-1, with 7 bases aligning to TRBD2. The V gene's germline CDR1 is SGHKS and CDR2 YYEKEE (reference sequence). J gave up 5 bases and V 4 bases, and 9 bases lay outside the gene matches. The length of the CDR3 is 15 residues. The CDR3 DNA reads TGTGCCAGCAGCATCTTTGGGGGGGAGCACAATGAGCAGTTCTTC. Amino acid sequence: CASSIFGGEHNEQFF.

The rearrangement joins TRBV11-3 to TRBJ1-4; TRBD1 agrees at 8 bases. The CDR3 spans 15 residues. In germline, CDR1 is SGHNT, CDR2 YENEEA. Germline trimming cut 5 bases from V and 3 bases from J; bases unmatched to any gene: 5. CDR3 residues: CASSGPGGSNEKLFF. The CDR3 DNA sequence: TGTGCCAGCAGCGGGCCAGGGGGCTCTAATGAAAAACTGTTTTTT.

CDR3 sequence reads: CASSTKGQGIGNEQFF. CDR3 in DNA: TGTGCCAGCAGCACAAAGGGACAGGGAATCGGCAATGAGCAGTTCTTC. The chain couples TRBV7-9 to TRBJ2-1; TRBD1 aligns across 9 bases. CDR3 length: 16 residues. Germline trimming cut 5 bases from V and 6 bases from J; bases unmatched to any gene: 11. Germline V gives CDR1 SEHNR, CDR2 FQNEAQ (reference sequence).

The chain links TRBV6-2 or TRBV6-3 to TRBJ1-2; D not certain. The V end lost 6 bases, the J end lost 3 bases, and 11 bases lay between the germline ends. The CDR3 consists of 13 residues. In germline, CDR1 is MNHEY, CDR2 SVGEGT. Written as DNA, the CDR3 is TGTGCCAGCAGCCCCAGGTTAGACTATGGCTACACCTTC. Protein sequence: CASSPRLDYGYTF.

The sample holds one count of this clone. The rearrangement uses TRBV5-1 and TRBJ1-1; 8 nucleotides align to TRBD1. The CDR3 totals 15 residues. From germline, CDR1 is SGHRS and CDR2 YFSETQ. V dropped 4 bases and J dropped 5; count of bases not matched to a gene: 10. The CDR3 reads CASSAQDRDRTEAFF. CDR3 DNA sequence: TGCGCCAGCAGCGCCCAGGACAGGGATCGGACTGAAGCTTTCTTT.

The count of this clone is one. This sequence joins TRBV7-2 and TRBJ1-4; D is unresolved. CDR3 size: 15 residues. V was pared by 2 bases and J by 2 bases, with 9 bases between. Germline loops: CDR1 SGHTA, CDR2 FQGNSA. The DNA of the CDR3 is TGTGCCAGCAGCTTAAGATACGGGACTAATGAAAAACTGTTTTTT. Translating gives CASSLRYGTNEKLFF. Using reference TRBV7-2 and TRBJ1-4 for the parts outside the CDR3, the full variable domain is GAGVSQSPSNKVTEKGKDVELRCDPISGHTALYWYRQSLGQGLEFLIYFQGNSAPDKSGLPSDRFSAERTGGSVSTLTIQRTQQEDSAVYLCASSLRYGTNEKLFFGSGTQLSVL.

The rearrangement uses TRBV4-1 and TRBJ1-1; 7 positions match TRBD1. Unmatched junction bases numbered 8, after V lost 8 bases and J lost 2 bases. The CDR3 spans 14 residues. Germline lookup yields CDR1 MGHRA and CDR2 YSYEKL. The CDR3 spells CASGYGTVNTEAFF. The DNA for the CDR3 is TGCGCCAGCGGCTACGGGACAGTTAACACTGAAGCTTTCTTT.

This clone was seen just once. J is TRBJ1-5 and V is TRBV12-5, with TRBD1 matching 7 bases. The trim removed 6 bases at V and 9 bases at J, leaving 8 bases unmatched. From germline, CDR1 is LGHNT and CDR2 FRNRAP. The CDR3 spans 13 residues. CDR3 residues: CASGPQGTGPQHF. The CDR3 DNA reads TGTGCTAGTGGCCCACAGGGGACGGGGCCCCAGCATTTT. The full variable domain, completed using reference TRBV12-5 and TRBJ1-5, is DARVTQTPRHKVTEMGQEVTMRCQPILGHNTVFWYRQTMMQGLELLAYFRNRAPLDDSGMPKDRFSAEMPDATLATLKIQPSEPRDSAVYFCASGPQGTGPQHFGDGTRLSIL.

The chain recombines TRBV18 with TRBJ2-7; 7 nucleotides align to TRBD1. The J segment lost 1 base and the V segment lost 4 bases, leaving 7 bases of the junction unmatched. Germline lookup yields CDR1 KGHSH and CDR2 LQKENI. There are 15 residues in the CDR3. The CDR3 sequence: CASSLGETGSYEQYF. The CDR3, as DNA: TGTGCCAGCTCACTCGGAGAGACAGGGTCCTACGAGCAGTACTTC.

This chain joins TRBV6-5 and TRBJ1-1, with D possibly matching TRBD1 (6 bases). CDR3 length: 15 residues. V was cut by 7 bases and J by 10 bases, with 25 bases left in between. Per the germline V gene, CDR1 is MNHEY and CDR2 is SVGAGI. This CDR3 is CASILQGNNPRGAFF. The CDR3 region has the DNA TGTGCCAGCATCCTTCAGGGGAACAACCCGAGAGGAGCTTTCTTT.

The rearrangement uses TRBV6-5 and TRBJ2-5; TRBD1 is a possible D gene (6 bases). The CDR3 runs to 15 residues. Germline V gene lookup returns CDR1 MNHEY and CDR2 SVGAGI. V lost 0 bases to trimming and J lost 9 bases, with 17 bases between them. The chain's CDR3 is CASSYSLDRRMPQYF. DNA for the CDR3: TGTGCCAGCAGTTACTCGCTCGACAGGAGGATGCCCCAGTACTTC.

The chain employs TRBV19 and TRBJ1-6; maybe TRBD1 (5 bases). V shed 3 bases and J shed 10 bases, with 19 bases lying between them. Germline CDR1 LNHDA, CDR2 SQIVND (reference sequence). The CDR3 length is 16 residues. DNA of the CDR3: TGTGCCAGTAGTATGAGATTGGGCAGGGTCAACTCACCCCTCCACTTT. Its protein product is CASSMRLGRVNSPLHF.